These T cell receptor beta chains were read from a single sample in a study of post-analysis software for immune sequencing data. Each CDR3 protein is one row after TCRdb ran MiXCR on the PCR reads. The sample has 250,000 to 300,000 distinct CDR3 sequences, roughly a third seen once. Sequenced input: blood. The receptors shown here come from a girl aged 10 to 17 with multiple sclerosis. Each CDR3 is given with its conserved first and last residue.

>14|TRBV12-3/TRBV12-4
CASRDSRGGYGYTF
>14|TRBV29-1
CSVVVAGGLSEQFF
>14|TRBV29-1
CSVGQGGSGNTIYF
>13|TRBV19
CASSMNRNTEAFF
>12|TRBV4-2
CASSEGGTEAFF
>14|TRBV20-1
CSATGQGAVRGYTF
>16|TRBV21-1
CASSTNGLAGKETQYF
>17|TRBV5-1
CASSLARSDRINTEAFF
>16|TRBV5-1
CASSGKDRLGQETQYF
>12|TRBV7-2
CASSLRFYEQYF
>15|TRBV6-5
CASAQGGSSYNEQFF
>13|TRBV20-1
CSMPGTVLYEQYF
>16|TRBV7-9
CASSFLGSGGANEQFF
>13|TRBV6-5
CASKWVGGETQYF
>15|TRBV6-6
CASSPGLGGANVLTF
>14|TRBV20-1
CSAWVSAATDTQYF
>13|TRBV19
CASSTTRQETQYF
>12|TRBV29-1
CSLARKADTQYF
>19|TRBV7-2
CASSYSGTSGGVNTGELFF
>14|TRBV20-1
CSAVMDGRIDGYTF
>14|TRBV7-9
CASSPTGDAGELFF
>14|TRBV5-4
CASSLAAKNTEAFF
>16|TRBV12-3/TRBV12-4
CASSLATSGGTDTQYF
>12|TRBV6-6
CASSYSRGLQHF
>16|TRBV14
CASSQSRDSLRNEQYF
>14|TRBV2
CASRTGYGNQPQHF
>16|TRBV5-1
CASSSLANQGTDTQYF
>15|TRBV5-1
CASSLGDPGGQPQHF
>16|TRBV12-3/TRBV12-4
CASSSYSGRVTDTQYF
>15|TRBV28
CASRDRGLRDHGYTF
>15|TRBV5-1
CASSLDLAGGNEQFF
>13|TRBV20-1
CSASPGSLYGYTF
>15|TRBV3-1
CASTQGLAGGETQYF
>13|TRBV4-1
CASSQDGRSEAFF
>14|TRBV5-5
CASSGGQFQETQYF
>14|TRBV3-1
CASSHLAVVDGYTF